These T cell receptor beta chains were read from a single sample in a study of beta chain features in type 1 diabetes. TCRdb's copy holds only in-frame clones and misses some; the assay was immunoSEQ multiplex PCR. The sample carries roughly 730,000 clones, around an eighth recorded once. Sequenced input: naive CD4+ T cells from blood. All receptors come from a man younger than 35 with type 1 diabetes. Both conserved end residues are part of each CDR3. The D gene is left open where the match is weak. A row's size may be missing; if present it is once, few, many or a size class.

clone size,V gene,D gene,CDR3 protein
few,TRBV28,TRBD1,CASSSQGESTEAFF
-,TRBV6-5,-,CASSYESTQSETQYF
-,TRBV28,-,CASSPRGGSYNSPLHF
few,TRBV6-1,-,CASSVGGWYQETQYF
few,TRBV5-4,-,CASSLDGLNTEAFF
few,TRBV18,TRBD1,CASQIKPDRAYEQYF
few,TRBV5-1,-,CASSATGPSSYEQYF
-,TRBV4-1,TRBD1,CASSQDPEDRAGNTEAFF
few,TRBV10-2,-,CASRPWDNRNYGYTF
-,TRBV19,TRBD1,CASSRDRAETQYF
-,TRBV5-4,TRBD2,CASSAGASGGQETQYF
few,TRBV6-6,-,CASSPGTTAGYTF
few,TRBV30,-,CAWTYLGTGRTGDTQYF
few,TRBV2,-,CASRVANTEAFF
-,TRBV28,-,CASSLGGRVSSPLHF
few,TRBV7-8,TRBD1,CASTSPGQGDGYTF
few,TRBV9,-,CASSAHNRDSLFDGYTF
few,TRBV29-1,TRBD1,CSVGDRGKDTQYF
few,TRBV29-1,TRBD2,CSVASGLAVIYEQYF
-,TRBV27,-,CASSGQPGGLGEAFF
few,TRBV5-4,-,CASSVRAAQETQYF
few,TRBV6-6,-,CASILQGNTEAFF
-,TRBV19,-,CASRRGSYNEQFF
few,TRBV19,-,CASSMGGTAQETQYF
-,TRBV7-9,TRBD1,CASSSKTGGGTEAFF
-,TRBV6-5,-,CASTQLRVPNTEAFF
-,TRBV13,-,CASSRDRGTEAFF
few,TRBV5-4,-,CASSPSPRGLYNEQFF
few,TRBV7-9,-,CASSLGVFGYTF
few,TRBV4-1,-,CASSQEGTSTDTQYF
-,TRBV5-1,TRBD1,CASSLIQGASYNEQFF
-,TRBV6-6,-,CASRPANTEAFF
-,TRBV15,TRBD1,CATSRDPLGQGALSEQFF
few,TRBV7-9,-,CASSHLGGTETQYF
few,TRBV19,-,CATEEPNTGELFF
few,TRBV6-6,TRBD2,CASRPGGPRDTQYF
few,TRBV5-1,-,CASSLGVAGSTEAFF
few,TRBV13,TRBD1,CASSSRGLPGNEQFF
-,TRBV28,-,CASRGIGVGDTQYF
few,TRBV7-2,-,CASSLEHWASEAFF